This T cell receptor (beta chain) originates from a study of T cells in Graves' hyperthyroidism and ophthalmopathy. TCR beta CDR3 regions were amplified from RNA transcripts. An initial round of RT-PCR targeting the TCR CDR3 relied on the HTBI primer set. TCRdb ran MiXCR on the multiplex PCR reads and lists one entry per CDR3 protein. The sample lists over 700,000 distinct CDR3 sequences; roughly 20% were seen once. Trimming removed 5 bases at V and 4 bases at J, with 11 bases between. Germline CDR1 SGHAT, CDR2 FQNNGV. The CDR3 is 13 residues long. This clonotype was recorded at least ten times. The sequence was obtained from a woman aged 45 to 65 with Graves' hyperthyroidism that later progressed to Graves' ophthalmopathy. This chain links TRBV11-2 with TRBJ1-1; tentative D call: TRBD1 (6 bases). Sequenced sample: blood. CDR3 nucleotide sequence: TGTGCCAGCAGCGTACAGGGTTCCACTGAAGCTTTCTTT. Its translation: CASSVQGSTEAFF.